The 27 T cell receptor beta chains below come from one sample, sequenced in a study of vaccination and CD4 T cells after COVID-19. Treatment described: approximately 11-day PBMC culture with coronavirus spike peptide pools or control peptides (ViraFEST assay). Cultured CD4+ T-cell DNA underwent Oncomine TCR Beta short-read sequencing. TCRdb called the PCR reads again in MiXCR, with one record for every CDR3 protein. The data show approximately 13,000 distinct CDR3 sequences, 50% to 75% seen once. Antigen specificity for these receptors is unknown. The source material was CD4+ T cells from blood, cultured in vitro. Receptors originate from a human donor who had recovered from COVID-19.

The chain links TRBV6-4 to TRBJ2-7; 10 bases line up with TRBD1. Trimming at V came to 4 bases and at J to 0 bases, leaving 0 bases not matched to a gene. Germline CDR1 reads MRHNA; CDR2 reads SNTAGT. The CDR3 runs to 14 residues. The CDR3 DNA follows: TGTGCCAGCAGTGGACAGGGGGCCTCCTACGAGCAGTACTTC. Translation: CASSGQGASYEQYF.

CDR3 protein: CASSLAGLTEAFF. The CDR3 DNA follows: TGTGCCAGCAGCTTGGCAGGGCTAACTGAAGCTTTCTTT. The chain couples TRBV11-3 to TRBJ1-1; maybe TRBD1 (5 bases). With 3 bases removed from V and 5 bases from J, the gap between germline ends came to 10 bases. This CDR3 comprises 13 residues. Germline V lookup: CDR1 SGHNT, CDR2 YENEEA.

The chain links TRBV7-2 to TRBJ1-4; D not certain. The CDR3 totals 14 residues. V was trimmed by 4 bases and J by 7 bases, leaving 13 bases between them. Germline CDR1 is SGHTA and CDR2 is FQGNSA. The CDR3: CASSSLRLGEKLFF. CDR3 DNA: TGTGCCAGCAGCTCCCTAAGGTTGGGTGAAAAACTGTTTTTT.

This chain links TRBV5-5 with TRBJ1-1; D unresolved. CDR3 length: 13 amino acids. Deletions cut 6 bases from V and 7 bases from J, with 16 bases between. Germline values: CDR1 SGHKS, CDR2 YYEKEE (reference sequence). DNA of the CDR3: TGTGCCAGCACCATCGTTATTGGCATTGAAGCTTTCTTT. Its translation is CASTIVIGIEAFF.

DNA of the CDR3: TGTGCCAGCAGGGAGAGATCCGGGACAGTAAATTCACCCCTCCACTTT. Protein product: CASRERSGTVNSPLHF. The chain recombines TRBV6-1 with TRBJ1-6; TRBD1 matches 7 bases. V gave up 6 bases and J gave up 7 bases; unmatched junction bases: 12. The CDR3 covers 16 residues. Per germline, CDR1 MNHNS and CDR2 SASEGT.

This chain links TRBV25-1 with TRBJ1-2; D remains ambiguous. Deletions cut 2 bases from V and 2 bases from J, with 0 bases between. Looked up from germline, CDR1 is MGHDK and CDR2 is SYGVNS. This CDR3 is built from 11 residues. CDR3 nucleotides: TGTGCCAGCAGTGAAAACTATGGCTACACCTTC. Translating gives CASSENYGYTF.

The V gene is TRBV7-6, the J gene TRBJ1-2, with D hard to call. V dropped 5 bases and J dropped 2 bases, with 15 bases sitting between them. Germline V gene data show CDR1 as SGHVS and CDR2 as FNYEAQ. The CDR3 totals 15 residues. DNA of the CDR3: TGTGCCAGCAGCCCTTCAACAGCTACCAACTATGGCTACACCTTC. Translating gives CASSPSTATNYGYTF.

The rearrangement joins TRBV6-2 or TRBV6-3 to TRBJ2-5, with 13 bases lining up with TRBD2. The CDR3 totals 16 residues. Per the germline V gene, CDR1 is MNHEY and CDR2 is SVGEGT. The junction had 4 bases not matched to a gene; V was cut back by 4 bases and J by 2 bases. This CDR3 reads CASSSTSGGVQETQYF. The CDR3, as DNA: TGTGCCAGCAGTTCCACTAGCGGGGGGGTTCAAGAGACCCAGTACTTC.

The chain couples TRBV20-1 to TRBJ2-1; D is unclear. This CDR3 contains 14 residues. The V gene lost 6 bases and the J gene lost 0 bases, with 12 bases spanning the gap. CDR1 DFQATT and CDR2 SNEGSKA come from the germline V gene (reference sequence). The chain's CDR3 is CSADPDLSYNEQFF. The CDR3 DNA follows: TGCAGTGCGGATCCGGACCTCTCCTACAATGAGCAGTTCTTC.

This clonotype is medium-sized. The rearrangement uses TRBV12-3 or TRBV12-4 and TRBJ1-5; a weak D match, TRBD1 (6 bases). The CDR3 runs to 17 residues. Trimming pared 7 bases from V and 7 bases from J, leaving 26 bases between. The CDR3 spells CASTIISTQGRVQPQHF. CDR3 sequence (DNA): TGTGCCAGCACCATCATCTCAACACAGGGAAGAGTGCAGCCCCAGCATTTT.

CDR3 loop: CSVVRGMNTEAFF. CDR3 DNA: TGCAGCGTTGTAAGGGGAATGAACACTGAAGCTTTCTTT. The rearrangement uses TRBV29-1 and TRBJ1-1, with a tentative D call TRBD1 (5 bases). Germline CDR1 SQVTM, CDR2 ANQGSEA. The CDR3 covers 13 residues. The germline V and J ends were trimmed by 4 bases and 0 bases, with 9 bases remaining between them.

The chain employs TRBV5-4 and TRBJ2-5; 10 bases are shared with TRBD1. The germline gives CDR1 SGHNT, CDR2 YYREEE (reference sequence). V shed 4 bases and J 4 bases; nucleotides not matched to a gene: 7. This CDR3 region has 15 residues. CDR3 residues: CASSQGQGVRETQYF. The CDR3 DNA reads as TGTGCCAGCAGCCAAGGACAGGGGGTAAGAGAGACCCAGTACTTC.

The CDR3 nucleotides read TGTGCCAGCAGAAACGACAGGGAAGGAGATACGCAGTATTTT. Amino acids: CASRNDREGDTQYF. V and J are TRBV6-4 and TRBJ2-3; 7 bases agree with TRBD1. The CDR3 is made up of 14 amino acids. With 6 bases clipped from V and 5 bases from J, the junction kept 8 bases outside the gene matches. Germline V gene data show CDR1 as MRHNA and CDR2 as SNTAGT.

This clonotype turned up a few times. V is TRBV20-1 and J is TRBJ1-1; D uncertain. CDR1 is DFQATT, CDR2 SNEGSKA, per germline (reference sequence). The CDR3 is 11 residues long. Between the trimmed V and J ends, which lost 7 bases and 2 bases, there was a span of 8 bases. CDR3 sequence: CSVADNTEAFF. CDR3 in DNA: TGCAGTGTGGCGGATAACACTGAAGCTTTCTTT.

The V gene is TRBV6-1, the J gene TRBJ2-5; D is possibly TRBD2 (6 bases). V shed 6 bases and J shed 5 bases, with 7 bases lying between them. Germline V CDR1 and CDR2: MNHNS, SASEGT. The CDR3 is 11 residues long. The CDR3 DNA reads TGTGCCAGCAGGGGACTGGAGACCCAGTACTTC. It yields the protein CASRGLETQYF.

This clonotype was recorded a few times. The junction differs from germline at one of its ends, possibly a read error. This chain uses TRBV20-1 with TRBJ2-7, with 10 bases matching TRBD2. The CDR3 runs to 14 residues. CDR1 DFQATT and CDR2 SNEGSKA come from the germline V gene (reference sequence). The CDR3 coding sequence is TGCAGCGCTAGCGGGCTAGCGGGGGAGTACGAGCAGTACTTC. Translation: CSASGLAGEYEQYF.

The chain combines TRBV7-2 with TRBJ2-3; 13 bases fit TRBD2. The CDR3 totals 18 residues. Germline V gives CDR1 SGHTA, CDR2 FQGNSA. V lost 5 bases, J lost 4 bases, and 12 bases stayed unmatched. The CDR3 nucleotides are TGTGCCAGCAGCCTCCGACTACGACTAGCGGGAGGAGCAGATACGCAGTATTTT. Amino acid sequence: CASSLRLRLAGGADTQYF.

The chain combines TRBV20-1 with TRBJ2-3, with TRBD1 matching over 9 bases. With V trimmed by 5 bases and J by 1 base, 4 bases remained unmatched. Germline V gene lookup returns CDR1 DFQATT and CDR2 SNEGSKA (reference sequence). CDR3 length equals 14 residues. CDR3 in amino acids: CSAGRDRGTDTQYF. The DNA for the CDR3 is TGCAGTGCTGGGCGGGACAGGGGCACAGATACGCAGTATTTT.

The rearrangement joins TRBV20-1 to TRBJ1-1; TRBD1 might be the D (5 bases). Germline CDR1 DFQATT, CDR2 SNEGSKA (reference sequence). The CDR3 spans 12 residues. Trimming pared 0 bases from V and 7 bases from J, leaving 9 bases between. The CDR3 loop is CSARDNGGEAFF. In nucleotides, the CDR3 is TGCAGTGCTAGAGATAACGGGGGTGAAGCTTTCTTT.

The table lists this clonotype with a few counts. The chain recombines TRBV10-1 with TRBJ2-1, with D perhaps matching TRBD2 (5 bases). Trimming cost V 4 bases and J 8 bases, with 15 bases left between them. Per germline, CDR1 WNHNN and CDR2 SYGVQD (reference sequence). The CDR3 sequence is 14 residues long. The CDR3 bases are TGCGCCAGCAGTGTGTCGGGGAATTCCCATGAGCAGTTCTTC. Amino acid sequence: CASSVSGNSHEQFF.

This clonotype appeared a single time. This chain connects TRBV7-2 to TRBJ1-1; D is uncertain. Germline V lookup: CDR1 SGHTA, CDR2 FQGNSA. The ends were cut back, 2 bases at V and 0 bases at J, with 13 bases in the middle. This CDR3 has 16 amino acids. The CDR3 here is CASSLLGFSMNTEAFF. The CDR3 DNA is TGTGCCAGCAGCTTATTAGGGTTCTCCATGAACACTGAAGCTTTCTTT. Complete variable domain (other parts from reference TRBV7-2 and TRBJ1-1): GAGVSQSPSNKVTEKGKDVELRCDPISGHTALYWYRQSLGQGLEFLIYFQGNSAPDKSGLPSDRFSAERTGGSVSTLTIQRTQQEDSAVYLCASSLLGFSMNTEAFFGQGTRLTVV.

The chain combines TRBV24-1 with TRBJ2-7; TRBD2 agrees at 7 bases. Germline CDR1 and CDR2: KGHDR and SFDVKD. The CDR3 length is 12 residues. V lost 5 bases, J lost 3 bases, and 0 bases stayed unmatched. The CDR3 here is CATSAGGYEQYF. The CDR3, as DNA: TGTGCCACCAGTGCGGGAGGCTACGAGCAGTACTTC.

V is TRBV7-9 and J is TRBJ1-2; D gene uncertain. V lost 2 bases to trimming and J lost 2 bases, with 9 bases between them. Germline CDR1 is SEHNR and CDR2 is FQNEAQ (reference sequence). CDR3 length: 14 amino acids. This chain's CDR3 is CASSLPTENYGYTF. CDR3 bases: TGTGCCAGCAGCTTACCGACTGAGAACTATGGCTACACCTTC.

Relative to its sample, this clonotype is medium-sized (0.01 to 0.1%). The chain has TRBV28 and TRBJ2-2; D uncertain. Germline lookup yields CDR1 MDHEN and CDR2 SYDVKM. The CDR3 spans 15 residues. V lost 5 bases and J 8 bases, leaving 18 bases between the germline ends. CDR3 residues: CASSRATSDEGELFF. CDR3 sequence (DNA): TGTGCCAGCAGTCGCGCTACCTCAGACGAGGGGGAGCTGTTTTTT.

This clonotype was observed a handful of times. The rearrangement joins TRBV5-1 to TRBJ2-1; 11 nucleotides line up with TRBD2. This CDR3 is built from 16 residues. After removal of 0 bases from V and 6 bases from J, the junction contained 5 bases not matched to a gene. The germline V gene encodes CDR1 SGHRS and CDR2 YFSETQ. CDR3 in amino acids: CASSLVAGGPVNEQFF. DNA for the CDR3: TGCGCCAGCAGCTTGGTAGCGGGAGGGCCGGTCAATGAGCAGTTCTTC. The full variable domain, with the rest looked up from reference TRBV5-1 and TRBJ2-1, is KAGVTQTPRYLIKTRGQQVTLSCSPISGHRSVSWYQQTPGQGLQFLFEYFSETQRNKGNFPGRFSGRQFSNSRSEMNVSTLELGDSALYLCASSLVAGGPVNEQFFGPGTRLTVL.

The chain employs TRBV7-8 and TRBJ1-4; TRBD1 is a possible D gene (6 bases). In germline, CDR1 is SGHVS, CDR2 FQNEAQ. This CDR3 has 15 amino acids. V lost 5 bases and J lost 2, with 12 bases in between. DNA of the CDR3: TGTGCCAGCAGCCCTCGCAGGGGCACTAATGAAAAACTGTTTTTT. Amino acids: CASSPRRGTNEKLFF.

The chain is built from TRBV7-8 and TRBJ1-1; TRBD1 matches at 8 bases. The CDR3 loop spans 14 amino acids. Trimming removed 4 bases from V and 8 bases from J; junction bases left unmatched: 9. Per germline, CDR1 SGHVS and CDR2 FQNEAQ. The CDR3 region is CASSSADRGGEAFF. The CDR3 DNA is TGTGCCAGCAGCTCGGCCGACAGGGGTGGGGAAGCTTTCTTT. Drawing the rest from reference TRBV7-8 and TRBJ1-1, the complete variable domain is GAGVSQSPRYKVAKRGQDVALRCDPISGHVSLFWYQQALGQGPEFLTYFQNEAQLDKSGLPSDRFFAERPEGSVSTLKIQRTQQEDSAVYLCASSSADRGGEAFFGQGTRLTVV.